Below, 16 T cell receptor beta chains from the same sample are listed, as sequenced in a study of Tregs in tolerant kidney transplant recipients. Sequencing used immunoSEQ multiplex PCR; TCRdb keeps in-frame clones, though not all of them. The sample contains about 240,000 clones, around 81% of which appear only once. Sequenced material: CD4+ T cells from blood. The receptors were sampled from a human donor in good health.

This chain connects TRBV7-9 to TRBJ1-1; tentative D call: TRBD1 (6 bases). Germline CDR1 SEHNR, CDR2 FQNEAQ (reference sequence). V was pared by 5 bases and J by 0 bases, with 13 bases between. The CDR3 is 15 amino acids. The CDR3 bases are TGTGCCAGCAGCCCCTGGGACACAGTGAACACTGAAGCTTTCTTT. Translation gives CASSPWDTVNTEAFF.

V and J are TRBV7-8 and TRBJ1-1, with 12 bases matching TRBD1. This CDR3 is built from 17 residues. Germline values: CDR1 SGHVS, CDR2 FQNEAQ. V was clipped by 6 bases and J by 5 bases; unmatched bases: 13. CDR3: CASSWTGTGGRETEAFF. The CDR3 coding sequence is TGTGCCAGCAGTTGGACGGGGACAGGGGGCAGAGAAACTGAAGCTTTCTTT.

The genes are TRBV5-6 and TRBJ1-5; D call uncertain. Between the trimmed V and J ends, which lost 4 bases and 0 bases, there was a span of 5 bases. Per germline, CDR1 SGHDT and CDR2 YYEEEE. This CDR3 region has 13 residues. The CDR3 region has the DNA TGTGCCAGCAGCGCCTATAGCAATCAGCCCCAGCATTTT. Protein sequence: CASSAYSNQPQHF.

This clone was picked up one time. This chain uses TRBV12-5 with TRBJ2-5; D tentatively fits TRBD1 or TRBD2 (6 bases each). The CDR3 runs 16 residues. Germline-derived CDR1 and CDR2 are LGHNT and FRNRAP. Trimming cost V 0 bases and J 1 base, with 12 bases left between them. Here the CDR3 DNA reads TGTGCTAGTGGTTTGGTACGGGGGACAACCCAAGAGACCCAGTACTTC. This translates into CASGLVRGTTQETQYF.

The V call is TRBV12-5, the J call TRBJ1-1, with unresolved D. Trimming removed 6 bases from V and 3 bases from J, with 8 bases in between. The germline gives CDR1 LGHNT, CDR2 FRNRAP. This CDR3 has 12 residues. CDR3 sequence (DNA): TGTGCTAGTGGCTACAAGGACACTGAAGCTTTCTTT. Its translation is CASGYKDTEAFF.

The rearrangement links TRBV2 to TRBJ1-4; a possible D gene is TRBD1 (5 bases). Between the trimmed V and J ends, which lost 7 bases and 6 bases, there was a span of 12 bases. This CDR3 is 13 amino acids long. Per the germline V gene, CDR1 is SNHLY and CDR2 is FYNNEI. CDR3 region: CASNGGYDEKLFF. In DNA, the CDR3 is TGTGCCAGCAACGGGGGATACGATGAAAAACTGTTTTTT.

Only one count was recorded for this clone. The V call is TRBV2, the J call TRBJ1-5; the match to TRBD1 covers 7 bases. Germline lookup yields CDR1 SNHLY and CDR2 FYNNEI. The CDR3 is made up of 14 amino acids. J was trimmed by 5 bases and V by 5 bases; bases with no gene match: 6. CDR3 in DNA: TGTGCCAGCAGTCGGCAGGGGGAGGATCAGCCCCAGCATTTT. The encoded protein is CASSRQGEDQPQHF.

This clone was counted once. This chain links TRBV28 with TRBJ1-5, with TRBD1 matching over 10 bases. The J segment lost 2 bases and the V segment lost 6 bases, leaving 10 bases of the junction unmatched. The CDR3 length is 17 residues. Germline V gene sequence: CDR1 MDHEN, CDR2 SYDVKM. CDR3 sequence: CASSIDRGLRGNQPQHF. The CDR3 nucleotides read TGTGCCAGCAGCATAGACAGGGGGCTTCGGGGCAATCAGCCCCAGCATTTT.

The CDR3 DNA is TGTGCCAGCGGGGGGGCCTTGGGAGCTTTCTTT. This codes for CASGGALGAFF. V usage is TRBV2 and J usage is TRBJ1-1; possible D gene TRBD1, 6 bases. The CDR3 runs to 11 residues. The germline V gene has CDR1 SNHLY and CDR2 FYNNEI. V was pared by 8 bases and J by 10 bases, with 14 bases between.

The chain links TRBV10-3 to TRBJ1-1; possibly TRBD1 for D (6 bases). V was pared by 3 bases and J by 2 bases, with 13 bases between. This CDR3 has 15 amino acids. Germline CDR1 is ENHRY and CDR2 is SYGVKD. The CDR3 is CAISDGKGGNTEAFF. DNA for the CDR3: TGTGCCATCAGTGATGGAAAGGGGGGCAACACTGAAGCTTTCTTT.

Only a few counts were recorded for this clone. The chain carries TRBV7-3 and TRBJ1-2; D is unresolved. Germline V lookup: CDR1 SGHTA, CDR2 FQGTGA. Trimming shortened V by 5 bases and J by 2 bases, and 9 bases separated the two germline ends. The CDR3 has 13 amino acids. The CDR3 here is CASSVDGNYGYTF. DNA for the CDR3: TGTGCCAGCAGCGTGGACGGAAACTATGGCTACACCTTC.

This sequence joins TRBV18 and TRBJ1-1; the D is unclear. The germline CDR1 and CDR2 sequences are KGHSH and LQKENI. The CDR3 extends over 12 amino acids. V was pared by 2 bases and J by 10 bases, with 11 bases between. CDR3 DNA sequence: TGTGCCAGCTCACCAGGCCGGTCCCGAGCTTTCTTT. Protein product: CASSPGRSRAFF.

CDR3 DNA: TGTGCCAGCACCAAAGGTTCGGGGGGTGGAGCAGTCTATGGCTACACCTTC. It specifies CASTKGSGGGAVYGYTF. The chain couples TRBV27 to TRBJ1-2, with D possibly being TRBD1 (5 bases). With 7 bases removed from V and 4 bases from J, the gap between germline ends came to 25 bases. CDR3 length: 17 amino acids. From germline, CDR1 is MNHEY and CDR2 SMNVEV (reference sequence).

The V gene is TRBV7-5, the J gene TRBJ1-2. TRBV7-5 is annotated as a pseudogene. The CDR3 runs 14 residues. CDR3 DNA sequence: TGTGTCAGAAGCTGTTCGGCGGGGAGTCGAGGCTACACCTTC. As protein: CVRSCSAGSRGYTF.

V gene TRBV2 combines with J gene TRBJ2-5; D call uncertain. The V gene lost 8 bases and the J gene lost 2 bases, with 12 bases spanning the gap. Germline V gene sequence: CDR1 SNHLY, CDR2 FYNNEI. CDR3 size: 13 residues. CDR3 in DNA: TGTGCCAGCGACTCTGGGTGGCAAGAGACCCAGTACTTC. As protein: CASDSGWQETQYF.

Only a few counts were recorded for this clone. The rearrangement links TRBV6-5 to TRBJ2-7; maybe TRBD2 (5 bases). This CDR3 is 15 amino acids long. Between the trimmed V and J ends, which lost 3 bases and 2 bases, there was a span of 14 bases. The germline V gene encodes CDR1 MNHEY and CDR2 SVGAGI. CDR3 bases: TGTGCCAGCAGTTATTCCGAGTCGGGGACCTACGAGCAGTACTTC. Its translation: CASSYSESGTYEQYF.